The clone carrying this T cell receptor (beta chain) has more than one count but fewer than ten. Its antigen is not identified. TCRB transcripts that were expressed got sequenced, as all of the isolated RNA had been reverse transcribed. Data came from immunoSEQ multiplex PCR; TCRdb stores just in-frame clones and leaves some out. The data show about 400,000 clones, with over 9.5% seen just once and about 0.01% held by the top ten. Each of the CD4+ naive, central memory, regulatory and stem cell-like memory populations was sorted via CD45RO/CCR7/CD25/CD127/CD95/CD27. This specimen comes from a study of beta chain features in type 1 diabetes. Germline-derived CDR1 and CDR2 are SGHNT and YENEEA. This CDR3 is built from 16 residues. The V and J ends lost 5 bases and 1 base respectively, with 17 bases between them. Overall study results and limits: Patients with Type 1 diabetes showed moderately but significantly shorter TCRB CDR3s in all four CD4+ subsets.

V is TRBV11-3 and J is TRBJ1-1, with no clear D. The TCR originated in a woman between 18 and 29 years old with type 1 diabetes. Material for sequencing was naive CD4+ T cells from blood. CDR3 DNA: TGTGCCAGCAGCCTTCCGGCGGGAAACACGAACACTGAAGCTTTCTTT. It is translated as CASSLPAGNTNTEAFF.